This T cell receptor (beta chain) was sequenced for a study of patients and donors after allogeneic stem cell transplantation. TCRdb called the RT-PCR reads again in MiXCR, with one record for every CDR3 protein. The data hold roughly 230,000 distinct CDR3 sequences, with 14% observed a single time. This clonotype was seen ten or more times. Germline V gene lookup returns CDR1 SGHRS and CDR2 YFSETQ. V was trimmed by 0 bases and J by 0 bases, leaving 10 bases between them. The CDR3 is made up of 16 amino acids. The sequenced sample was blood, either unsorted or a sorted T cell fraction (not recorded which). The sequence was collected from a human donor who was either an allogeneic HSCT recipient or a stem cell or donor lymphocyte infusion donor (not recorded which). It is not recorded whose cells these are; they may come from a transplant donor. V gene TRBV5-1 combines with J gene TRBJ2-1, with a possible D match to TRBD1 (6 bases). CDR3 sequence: CASSLVPGDSYNEQFF. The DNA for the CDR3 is TGCGCCAGCAGCTTGGTCCCAGGGGACTCCTACAATGAGCAGTTCTTC.